These 4 T cell receptor beta chains were all obtained from the same sample, sequenced in a study of blood T cells in healthy people across ages. The second PCR ran about 6 to 12 cycles with a sample-barcoded 5' primer and J-beta primers. MiXCR was run by TCRdb on the 5' RACE reads, yielding one entry per CDR3 protein. Here the sample spans around 1,900,000 distinct CDR3 sequences, around 42% being singletons. The sample taken for sequencing was blood. These TCRs come from a human donor in good health.

The chain carries TRBV20-1 and TRBJ2-5, with D possibly matching TRBD2 (5 bases). Germline assignment: CDR1 DFQATT and CDR2 SNEGSKA (reference sequence). This CDR3 comprises 14 residues. Trimming removed 0 bases at V and 5 bases at J, with 13 bases between. In DNA form, the CDR3 reads TGCAGTGCTAGAGAGGTTTCCGGCGGGGAGACCCAGTACTTC. This encodes CSAREVSGGETQYF.

This sequence joins TRBV5-1 and TRBJ2-7, with 14 bases lining up with TRBD2. CDR3 size: 16 residues. After removal of 4 bases from V and 0 bases from J, the junction contained 3 bases not matched to a gene. The germline V gene has CDR1 SGHRS and CDR2 YFSETQ. The DNA of the CDR3 is TGCGCCAGCAGCCGGGGACTAGCGGGGGACTCCTACGAGCAGTACTTC. It yields the protein CASSRGLAGDSYEQYF.

This sequence joins TRBV7-9 and TRBJ2-3, with 9 bases matching TRBD2. The CDR3 loop spans 17 amino acids. V lost 6 bases, J lost 4 bases, and 14 bases stayed unmatched. Germline V gene sequence: CDR1 SEHNR, CDR2 FQNEAQ (reference sequence). CDR3 protein: CASSSQLAGVRADTQYF. Written as DNA, the CDR3 is TGTGCCAGCAGTTCGCAATTAGCGGGGGTCCGCGCAGATACGCAGTATTTT.

This clonotype has ten or more counts. The V call is TRBV12-3 or TRBV12-4, the J call TRBJ2-1, with TRBD2 identical over 8 bases. The CDR3 sequence is 15 residues long. V trimming: 6 bases; J trimming: 10 bases; junction bases outside the gene matches: 14. In DNA, the CDR3 is TGTGCCAGCAGATATACTCCCCCGGGGACTAGGGAGCAGTTCTTC. It specifies CASRYTPPGTREQFF.